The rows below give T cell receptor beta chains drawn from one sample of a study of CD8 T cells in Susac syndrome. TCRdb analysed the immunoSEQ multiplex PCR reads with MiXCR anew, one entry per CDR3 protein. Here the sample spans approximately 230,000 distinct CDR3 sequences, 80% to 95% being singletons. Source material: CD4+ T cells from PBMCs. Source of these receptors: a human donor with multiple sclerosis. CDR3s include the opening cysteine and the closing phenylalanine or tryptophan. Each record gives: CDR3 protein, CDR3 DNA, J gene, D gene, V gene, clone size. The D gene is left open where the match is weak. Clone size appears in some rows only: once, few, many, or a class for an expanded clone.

CDR3 protein: CASSLGLLAGGRIYNEQFF; CDR3 DNA: TGTGCCAGCAGTTTAGGCCTCCTAGCGGGGGGTAGAATCTACAATGAGCAGTTCTTC; J gene: TRBJ2-1; D gene: TRBD2; V gene: TRBV27; clone size: .
CDR3 protein: CASSSDRLYGYTF; CDR3 DNA: TGTGCCAGCAGTTCCGACAGACTGTATGGCTACACCTTC; J gene: TRBJ1-2; D gene: .; V gene: TRBV12-3/TRBV12-4; clone size: once
CDR3 protein: CASSLDFRADTQYF; CDR3 DNA: TGTGCTAGCAGCTTAGATTTCCGCGCAGATACGCAGTATTTT; J gene: TRBJ2-3; D gene: .; V gene: TRBV7-7; clone size: .
CDR3 protein: CASSPPAGGNTEAFF; CDR3 DNA: TGTGCCAGCTCACCACCCGCAGGGGGTAACACTGAAGCTTTCTTT; J gene: TRBJ1-1; D gene: TRBD1; V gene: TRBV18; clone size: once
CDR3 protein: CASSFGVWFGLNHNDGDEAFF; CDR3 DNA: TGTGCCAGCAGTTTCGGGGTGTGGTTTGGCCTGAATCACAACGATGGAGATGAAGCTTTCTTT; J gene: TRBJ1-1; D gene: .; V gene: TRBV28; clone size: .
CDR3 protein: CASSHRASREKLFF; CDR3 DNA: TGTGCCAGCAGCCACAGGGCGTCGAGGGAAAAACTGTTTTTT; J gene: TRBJ1-4; D gene: .; V gene: TRBV7-9; clone size: .
CDR3 protein: CASSEAPGSHGYTF; CDR3 DNA: TGTGCCAGCAGTGAAGCGCCGGGGTCCCATGGCTACACCTTC; J gene: TRBJ1-2; D gene: .; V gene: TRBV2; clone size: .
CDR3 protein: CASSLGQVGDQPQHF; CDR3 DNA: TGTGCCAGCAGCCTGGGACAGGTAGGGGATCAGCCCCAGCATTTT; J gene: TRBJ1-5; D gene: TRBD1; V gene: TRBV12-3/TRBV12-4; clone size: .
CDR3 protein: CASSYFGVSNTEAFF; CDR3 DNA: TGTGCCAGCAGTTACTTCGGGGTCTCGAACACTGAAGCTTTCTTT; J gene: TRBJ1-1; D gene: .; V gene: TRBV6-5; clone size: .
CDR3 protein: CAWNGKFGDGDYGYTF; CDR3 DNA: TGTGCCTGGAATGGGAAGTTTGGGGACGGAGACTATGGCTACACCTTC; J gene: TRBJ1-2; D gene: .; V gene: TRBV30; clone size: .
CDR3 protein: CASSQEKGLGTEAFF; CDR3 DNA: TGTGCCAGCAGCCAAGAAAAAGGGTTGGGAACTGAAGCTTTCTTT; J gene: TRBJ1-1; D gene: .; V gene: TRBV3-1; clone size: .
CDR3 protein: CSAVLLEVGTEAFF; CDR3 DNA: TGCAGCGCTGTGCTCCTGGAGGTGGGTACTGAAGCTTTCTTT; J gene: TRBJ1-1; D gene: .; V gene: TRBV29-1; clone size: .
CDR3 protein: CASSPVGAGDYGYTF; CDR3 DNA: TGTGCCAGCTCACCTGTAGGGGCAGGGGACTATGGCTACACCTTC; J gene: TRBJ1-2; D gene: .; V gene: TRBV18; clone size: .
CDR3 protein: CASSMGTGRSYNEQFF; CDR3 DNA: TGCGCCAGCAGCATGGGAACCGGTCGCTCCTACAATGAGCAGTTCTTC; J gene: TRBJ2-1; D gene: .; V gene: TRBV5-1; clone size: .
CDR3 protein: CASSETSGAISYEQYF; CDR3 DNA: TGTGCCAGCAGCGAGACTAGCGGGGCGATCTCCTACGAGCAGTACTTC; J gene: TRBJ2-7; D gene: TRBD2; V gene: TRBV9; clone size: once
CDR3 protein: CSARESGRKTQYF; CDR3 DNA: TGCAGTGCTAGAGAGAGCGGGAGGAAGACCCAGTACTTC; J gene: TRBJ2-5; D gene: TRBD2; V gene: TRBV20-1; clone size: once
CDR3 protein: CASSSQGASNEKLFF; CDR3 DNA: TGTGCCAGCAGTTCCCAGGGGGCTAGTAATGAAAAACTGTTTTTT; J gene: TRBJ1-4; D gene: TRBD1; V gene: TRBV28; clone size: .
CDR3 protein: CASSRGRGGSNTGELFF; CDR3 DNA: TGTGCCAGCAGCCGAGGGCGGGGGGGCTCGAACACCGGGGAGCTGTTTTTT; J gene: TRBJ2-2; D gene: TRBD2; V gene: TRBV4-2; clone size: .
CDR3 protein: CASSPQDQGDEQFF; CDR3 DNA: TGTGCCAGCTCACCACAGGACCAGGGGGATGAGCAGTTCTTC; J gene: TRBJ2-1; D gene: TRBD1; V gene: TRBV18; clone size: .
CDR3 protein: CASSLNRRQPQHF; CDR3 DNA: TGTGCCAGCAGTTTAAATAGACGGCAGCCCCAGCATTTT; J gene: TRBJ1-5; D gene: .; V gene: TRBV27; clone size: .
CDR3 protein: CAILRDRVSPLHF; CDR3 DNA: TGTGCCATCCTTCGGGACAGGGTATCACCCCTCCACTTT; J gene: TRBJ1-6; D gene: TRBD1; V gene: TRBV2; clone size: .
CDR3 protein: CATGYPEAFF; CDR3 DNA: TGTGCCACAGGGTATCCGGAAGCTTTCTTT; J gene: TRBJ1-1; D gene: .; V gene: TRBV12-3/TRBV12-4; clone size: .
CDR3 protein: CASPSATQYF; CDR3 DNA: TGTGCCAGCCCCTCTGCGACCCAGTACTTC; J gene: TRBJ2-5; D gene: .; V gene: TRBV6-4; clone size: .
CDR3 protein: CASSIGQQNQPQHF; CDR3 DNA: TGTGCCAGTAGTATCGGCCAGCAGAATCAGCCCCAGCATTTT; J gene: TRBJ1-5; D gene: .; V gene: TRBV19; clone size: .
CDR3 protein: CASSWAGTEETQYF; CDR3 DNA: TGTGCCAGCAGCTGGGCCGGGACAGAAGAGACCCAGTACTTC; J gene: TRBJ2-5; D gene: TRBD1; V gene: TRBV7-8; clone size: .
CDR3 protein: CASNYRGRETQYF; CDR3 DNA: TGTGCCAGCAACTACAGGGGGCGGGAGACCCAGTACTTC; J gene: TRBJ2-5; D gene: TRBD1; V gene: TRBV28; clone size: .
CDR3 protein: CASRPGPARAGELFF; CDR3 DNA: TGTGCCAGCAGGCCGGGACCCGCTCGGGCCGGGGAGCTGTTTTTT; J gene: TRBJ2-2; D gene: .; V gene: TRBV2; clone size: .
CDR3 protein: CASSFGQF; CDR3 DNA: TGTGCCAGCAGCTTCGGACAGTTT; J gene: TRBJ1-1; D gene: .; V gene: TRBV11-1; clone size: .
CDR3 protein: CASSRGHGTEAFF; CDR3 DNA: TGTGCCAGCAGTAGGGGCCACGGCACTGAAGCTTTCTTT; J gene: TRBJ1-1; D gene: .; V gene: TRBV2; clone size: .
CDR3 protein: CASGGGTEQFF; CDR3 DNA: TGTGCCAGCGGTGGAGGCACTGAGCAGTTCTTC; J gene: TRBJ2-1; D gene: .; V gene: TRBV7-3; clone size: .
CDR3 protein: CASSYSGTGPDTQYF; CDR3 DNA: TGTGCCAGCAGTTACTCGGGGACAGGGCCAGATACGCAGTATTTT; J gene: TRBJ2-3; D gene: TRBD1; V gene: TRBV6-6; clone size: .
CDR3 protein: CSASAGAPNTGELFF; CDR3 DNA: TGCAGTGCTAGTGCAGGGGCGCCAAACACCGGGGAGCTGTTTTTT; J gene: TRBJ2-2; D gene: .; V gene: TRBV20-1; clone size: .
CDR3 protein: CASSQVAGTIYEQYF; CDR3 DNA: TGTGCCAGCAGCCAAGTCGCCGGGACCATCTACGAGCAGTACTTC; J gene: TRBJ2-7; D gene: .; V gene: TRBV4-2; clone size: .
CDR3 protein: CASSTSGGNLYQETQYF; CDR3 DNA: TGTGCCAGCAGCACTAGCGGGGGTAACCTGTACCAAGAGACCCAGTACTTC; J gene: TRBJ2-5; D gene: TRBD2; V gene: TRBV5-4; clone size: .
CDR3 protein: CASSLDSGGANNSPLHF; CDR3 DNA: TGTGCCAGCAGCTTAGATTCCGGGGGGGCTAATAATTCACCCCTCCACTTT; J gene: TRBJ1-6; D gene: .; V gene: TRBV7-2; clone size: .
CDR3 protein: CAWSRLAGGSGELFF; CDR3 DNA: TGTGCCTGGAGTCGACTAGCGGGAGGTTCGGGGGAGCTGTTTTTT; J gene: TRBJ2-2; D gene: TRBD2; V gene: TRBV30; clone size: .
CDR3 protein: CASTQQGVAKNIQYF; CDR3 DNA: TGTGCCAGTACCCAACAGGGAGTAGCCAAAAACATTCAGTACTTC; J gene: TRBJ2-4; D gene: .; V gene: TRBV19; clone size: .
CDR3 protein: CASSQEGSGGTEAFF; CDR3 DNA: TGTGCCAGCAGCCAAGAGGGTTCCGGCGGGACTGAAGCTTTCTTT; J gene: TRBJ1-1; D gene: .; V gene: TRBV3-1; clone size: once
CDR3 protein: CASSVFERSHGYTF; CDR3 DNA: TGTGCCAGCAGCGTATTTGAGAGGTCCCATGGCTACACCTTC; J gene: TRBJ1-2; D gene: .; V gene: TRBV9; clone size: .
CDR3 protein: CASSLDRAQEKLFF; CDR3 DNA: TGTGCCAGCAGCCTAGACAGGGCCCAGGAAAAACTGTTTTTT; J gene: TRBJ1-4; D gene: TRBD1; V gene: TRBV2; clone size: .
CDR3 protein: CASSFSPGTKAFF; CDR3 DNA: TGTGCCAGCAGTTTCAGTCCCGGGACAAAAGCTTTCTTT; J gene: TRBJ1-1; D gene: .; V gene: TRBV12-3/TRBV12-4; clone size: .